This T cell receptor beta chain was found in a study of identifying expanded T cells in peripheral blood. Clones were read by immunoSEQ multiplex PCR, and TCRdb kept only the in-frame ones, dropping some. The table includes tens of thousands of clones, 88% detected once. As for this clone: Its antigen is currently unknown.

Deletions cut 4 bases from V and 3 bases from J, with 16 bases between. In germline, CDR1 is SGHNT, CDR2 YYREEE (reference sequence). This CDR3 comprises 15 residues. Study results and limitations: Clone count variance between roughly 2-week samples rose with total template count. Differentially abundant clones: about 1.2 between replicates, approximately 15 at two to three weeks, approximately 18 at four.

The genes are TRBV5-4 and TRBJ1-2, with TRBD1 as a possible D gene (6 bases). The sequence came from a person between 18 and 75 years old in good health. Material for sequencing was blood. The CDR3 DNA reads TGTGCCAGCAGCCCGGTCGGGGGCTCGTACTATGGCTACACCTTC. Amino acids: CASSPVGGSYYGYTF.